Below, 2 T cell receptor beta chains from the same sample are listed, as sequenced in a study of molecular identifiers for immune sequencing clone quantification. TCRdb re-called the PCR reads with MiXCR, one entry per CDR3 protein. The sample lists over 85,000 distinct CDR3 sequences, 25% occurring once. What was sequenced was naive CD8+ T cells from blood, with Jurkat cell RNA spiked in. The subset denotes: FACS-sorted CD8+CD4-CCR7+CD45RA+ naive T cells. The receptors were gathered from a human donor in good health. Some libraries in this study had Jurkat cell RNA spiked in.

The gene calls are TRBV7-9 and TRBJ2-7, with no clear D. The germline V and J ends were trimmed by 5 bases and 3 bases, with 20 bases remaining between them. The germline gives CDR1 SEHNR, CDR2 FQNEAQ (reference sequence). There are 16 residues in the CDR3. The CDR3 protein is CASSPTLGVQLYEQYF. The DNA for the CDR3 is TGTGCCAGCAGCCCTACCCTCGGTGTACAGCTCTACGAGCAGTACTTC.

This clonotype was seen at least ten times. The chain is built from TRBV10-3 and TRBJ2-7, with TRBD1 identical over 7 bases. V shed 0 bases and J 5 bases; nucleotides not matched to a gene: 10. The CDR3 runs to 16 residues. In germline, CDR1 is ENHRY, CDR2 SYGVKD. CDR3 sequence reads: CAISESVRQGPNEQYF. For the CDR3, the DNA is TGTGCCATCAGTGAGTCAGTTAGACAGGGCCCCAACGAGCAGTACTTC.